The sequence of this T cell receptor beta chain was determined in a study of cytomegalovirus exposure and HLA in healthy donors. Study-level findings and limits: Later analysis suggested most CMV-associated TCR beta chains were HLA-restricted. The classifier reportedly diagnosed cytomegalovirus status with high sensitivity and specificity. CMV serostatus was the only recorded immune exposure for donors.

This clone was found once. Its antigen is not known. Amplification used 60 Vbeta primers and 13 Jbeta primers. The data were produced by immunoSEQ multiplex PCR, yet TCRdb's version contains in-frame clones alone and is incomplete. The sample lists 150,000 to 200,000 clones; about 80% were seen once. The V gene end was trimmed by 1 base and the J gene end by 2 bases; junction bases not matched to a gene: 3. CDR3 length: 15 amino acids. The germline V gene encodes CDR1 PRHDT and CDR2 FYEKMQ (reference sequence). Donors in the study were healthy people who gave bone marrow. The source material was PBMCs. The clonotype comes from a man in his forties or fifties in good health and CMV-seropositive. The genes are TRBV13 and TRBJ2-3; 7 positions match TRBD1. CDR3 in DNA: TGTGCCAGCAGCTTAGTAGGGGGCCCCACAGATACGCAGTATTTT. Its translation: CASSLVGGPTDTQYF.